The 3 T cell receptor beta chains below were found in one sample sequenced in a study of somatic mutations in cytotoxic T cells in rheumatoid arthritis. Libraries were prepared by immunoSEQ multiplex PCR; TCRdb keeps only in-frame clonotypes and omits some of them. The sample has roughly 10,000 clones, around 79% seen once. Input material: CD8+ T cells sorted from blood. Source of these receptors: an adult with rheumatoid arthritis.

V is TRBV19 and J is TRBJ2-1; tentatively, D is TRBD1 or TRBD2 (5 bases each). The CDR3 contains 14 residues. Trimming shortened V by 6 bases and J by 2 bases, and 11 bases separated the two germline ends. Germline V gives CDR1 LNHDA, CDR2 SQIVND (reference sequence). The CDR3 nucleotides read TGTGCCAGTAGCATTAGGGGACCCTACAATGAGCAGTTCTTC. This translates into CASSIRGPYNEQFF.

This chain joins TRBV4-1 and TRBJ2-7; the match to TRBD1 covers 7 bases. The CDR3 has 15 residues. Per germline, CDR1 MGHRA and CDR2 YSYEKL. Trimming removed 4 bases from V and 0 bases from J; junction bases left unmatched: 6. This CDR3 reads CASSPNRDSSYEQYF. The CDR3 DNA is TGCGCCAGCAGCCCAAACCGGGACAGCTCCTACGAGCAGTACTTC.

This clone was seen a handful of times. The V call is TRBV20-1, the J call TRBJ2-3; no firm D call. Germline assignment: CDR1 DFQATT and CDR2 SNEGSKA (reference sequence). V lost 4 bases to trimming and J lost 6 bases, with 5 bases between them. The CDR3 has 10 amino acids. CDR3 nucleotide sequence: TGCAGTGCTATGGCCGATACGCAGTATTTT. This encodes CSAMADTQYF.